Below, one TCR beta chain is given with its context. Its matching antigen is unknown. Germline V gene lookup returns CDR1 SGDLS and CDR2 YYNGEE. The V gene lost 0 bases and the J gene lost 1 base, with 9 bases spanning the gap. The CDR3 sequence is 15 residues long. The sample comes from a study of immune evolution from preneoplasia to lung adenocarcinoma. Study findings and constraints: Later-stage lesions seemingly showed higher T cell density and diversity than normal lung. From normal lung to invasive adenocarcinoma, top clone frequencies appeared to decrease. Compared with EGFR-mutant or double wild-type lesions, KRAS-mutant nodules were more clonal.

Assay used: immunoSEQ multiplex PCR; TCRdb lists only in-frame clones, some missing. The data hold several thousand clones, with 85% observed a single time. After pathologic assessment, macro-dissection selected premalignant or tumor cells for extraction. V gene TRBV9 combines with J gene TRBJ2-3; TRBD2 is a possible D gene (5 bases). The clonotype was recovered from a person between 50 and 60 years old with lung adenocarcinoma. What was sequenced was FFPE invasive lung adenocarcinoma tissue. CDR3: CASSVDQRRTDTQYF. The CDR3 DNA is TGTGCCAGCAGCGTAGATCAGCGGCGCACAGATACGCAGTATTTT.